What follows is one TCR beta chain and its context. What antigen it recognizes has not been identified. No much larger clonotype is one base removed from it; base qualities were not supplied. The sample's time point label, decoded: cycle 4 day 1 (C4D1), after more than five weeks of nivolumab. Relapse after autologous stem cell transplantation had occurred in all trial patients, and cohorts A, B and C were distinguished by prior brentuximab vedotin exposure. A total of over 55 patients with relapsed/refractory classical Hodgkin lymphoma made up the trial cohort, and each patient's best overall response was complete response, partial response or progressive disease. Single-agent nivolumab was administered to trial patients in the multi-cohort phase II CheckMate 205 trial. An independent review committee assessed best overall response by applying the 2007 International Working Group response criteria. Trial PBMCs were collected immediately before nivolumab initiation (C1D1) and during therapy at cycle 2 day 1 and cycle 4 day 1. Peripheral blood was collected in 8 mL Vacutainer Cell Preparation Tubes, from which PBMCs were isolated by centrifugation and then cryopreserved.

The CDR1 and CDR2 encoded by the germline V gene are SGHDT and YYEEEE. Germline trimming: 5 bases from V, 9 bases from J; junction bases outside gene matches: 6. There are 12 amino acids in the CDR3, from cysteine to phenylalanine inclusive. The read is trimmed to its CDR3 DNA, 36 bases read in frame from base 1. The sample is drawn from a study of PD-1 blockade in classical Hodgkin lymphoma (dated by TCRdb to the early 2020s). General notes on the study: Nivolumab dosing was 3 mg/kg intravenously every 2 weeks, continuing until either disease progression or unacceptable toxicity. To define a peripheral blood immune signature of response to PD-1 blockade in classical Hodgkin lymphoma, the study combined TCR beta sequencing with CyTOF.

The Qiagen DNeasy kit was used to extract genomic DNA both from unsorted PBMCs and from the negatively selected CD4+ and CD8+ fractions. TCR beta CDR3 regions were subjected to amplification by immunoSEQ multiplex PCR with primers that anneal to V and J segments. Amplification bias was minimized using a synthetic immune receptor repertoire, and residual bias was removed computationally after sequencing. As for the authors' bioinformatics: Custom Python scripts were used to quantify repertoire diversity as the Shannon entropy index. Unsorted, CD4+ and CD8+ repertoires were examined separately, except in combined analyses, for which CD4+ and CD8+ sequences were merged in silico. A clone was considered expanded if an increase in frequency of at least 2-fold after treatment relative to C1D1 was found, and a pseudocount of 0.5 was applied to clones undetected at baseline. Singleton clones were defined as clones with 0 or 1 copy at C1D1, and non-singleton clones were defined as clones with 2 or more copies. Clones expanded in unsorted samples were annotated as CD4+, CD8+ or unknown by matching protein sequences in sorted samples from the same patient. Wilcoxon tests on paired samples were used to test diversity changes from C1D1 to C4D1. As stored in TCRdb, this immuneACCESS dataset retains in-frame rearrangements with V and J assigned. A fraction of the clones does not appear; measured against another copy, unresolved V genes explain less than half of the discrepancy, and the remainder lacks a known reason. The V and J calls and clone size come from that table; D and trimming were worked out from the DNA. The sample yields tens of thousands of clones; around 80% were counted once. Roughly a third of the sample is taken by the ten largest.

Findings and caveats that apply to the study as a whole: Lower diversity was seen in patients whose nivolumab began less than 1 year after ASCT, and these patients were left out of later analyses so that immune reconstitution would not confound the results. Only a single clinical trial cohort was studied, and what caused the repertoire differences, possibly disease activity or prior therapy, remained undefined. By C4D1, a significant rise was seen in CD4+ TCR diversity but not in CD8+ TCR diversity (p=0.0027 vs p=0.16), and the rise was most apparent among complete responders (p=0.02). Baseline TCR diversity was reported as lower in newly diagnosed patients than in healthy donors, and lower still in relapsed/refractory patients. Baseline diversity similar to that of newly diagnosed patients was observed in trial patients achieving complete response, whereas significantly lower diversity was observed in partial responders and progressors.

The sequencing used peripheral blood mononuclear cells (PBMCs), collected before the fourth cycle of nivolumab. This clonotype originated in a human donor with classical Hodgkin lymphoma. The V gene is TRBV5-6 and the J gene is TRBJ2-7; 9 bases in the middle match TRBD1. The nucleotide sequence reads TGTGCCAGCAGTCCCCTGGACAGGGGGCAGTACTTC. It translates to CASSPLDRGQYF.